The 10 T cell receptor beta chains presented below share a single source sample, sequenced in a study of T-cell memory formation after mild COVID-19. TCRdb reanalysed the 5' RACE reads using MiXCR and keeps one entry per CDR3 protein. The sample has 450,000 or so distinct CDR3 sequences; about 23% are singletons. The sequencing sample was made of PBMCs or a T cell subset sorted from them (not recorded which). These receptors came from an adult woman who had mild COVID-19 (a few samples of this study predate the infection). Cell type and time point are not known.

The chain combines TRBV20-1 with TRBJ1-5; no reliable D call. The CDR3 extends over 13 amino acids. The V gene lost 6 bases and the J gene lost 5 bases, with 14 bases spanning the gap. Germline V CDR1 and CDR2: DFQATT, SNEGSKA (reference sequence). The DNA of the CDR3 is TGCAGTGCCAGGAGCGGGCGGGATCAGCCCCAGCATTTT. Amino acids: CSARSGRDQPQHF.

This clonotype was seen a handful of times. CDR3 DNA: TGTGCCACCAGCTCCTCAAATTCACCCCTCCACTTT. It encodes CATSSSNSPLHF. The rearrangement links TRBV15 to TRBJ1-6; D unclear. This CDR3 contains 12 residues. Germline CDR1 reads LNHNV; CDR2 reads YYDKDF (reference sequence). Trimming took 5 bases from V and 7 from J, leaving 6 bases between them.

The gene calls are TRBV5-1 and TRBJ2-1; 10 bases match TRBD1. The V and J ends lost 4 bases and 4 bases, in that order; junction bases with no gene match: 5. The length of the CDR3 is 15 residues. Per the germline V gene, CDR1 is SGHRS and CDR2 is YFSETQ. Here the CDR3 reads CASSLGTGEYNEQFF. The CDR3 region has the DNA TGCGCCAGCAGCCTCGGGACAGGGGAATACAATGAGCAGTTCTTC.

V and J are TRBV7-2 and TRBJ2-1, with 10 bases matching TRBD2. Germline CDR1 SGHTA, CDR2 FQGNSA. The J segment lost 1 base and the V segment lost 1 base, leaving 4 bases of the junction unmatched. The CDR3 extends over 17 amino acids. The CDR3 here is CASSLVASGGSYNEQFF. Here the CDR3 DNA reads TGTGCCAGCAGCTTAGTCGCTAGCGGGGGATCCTACAATGAGCAGTTCTTC.

In this sample, this clonotype turned up a few times. The chain is built from TRBV9 and TRBJ2-1; unclear D gene. Trimming removed 3 bases at V and 6 bases at J, with 10 bases between. CDR1 is SGDLS and CDR2 is YYNGEE in the germline V gene. The length of the CDR3 is 13 residues. CDR3 bases: TGTGCCAGCAGCGCCCGTCTTACCAATGAGCAGTTCTTC. It is translated as CASSARLTNEQFF.

This chain links TRBV5-1 with TRBJ2-1; 10 nucleotides align to TRBD2. The length of the CDR3 is 17 residues. The germline V gene encodes CDR1 SGHRS and CDR2 YFSETQ. Trimming removed 2 bases from V and 8 bases from J; junction bases left unmatched: 13. The CDR3 spells CASSFWSSGSRGDEQFF. The CDR3 nucleotides read TGCGCCAGCAGCTTTTGGTCTAGCGGGAGTAGGGGCGATGAGCAGTTCTTC.

This rearrangement joins TRBV20-1 to TRBJ1-5, with a possible D match to TRBD1 (5 bases). Germline loops: CDR1 DFQATT, CDR2 SNEGSKA (reference sequence). This CDR3 spans 13 amino acids. The V gene lost 5 bases and the J gene lost 7 bases, with 15 bases spanning the gap. The CDR3 region has the DNA TGCAGTGCTCGACCCGGGGAGGGGCAGCCCCAGCATTTT. Translated: CSARPGEGQPQHF.

The sample holds one count of this clonotype. The germline gene is not matched at one end of the junction; a read error may be the cause. This chain uses TRBV9 with TRBJ2-5; D remains unclear. The CDR3 is 13 residues long. Germline-derived CDR1 and CDR2 are SGDLS and YYNGEE. The CDR3 bases are TGTGCCAGAAGCGTGGATGTCCCAGAGACCCAGTACTTC. As protein: CARSVDVPETQYF.

The chain uses TRBV5-1 and TRBJ1-2; D possibly corresponds to TRBD1 (5 bases). This CDR3 contains 14 residues. Germline values: CDR1 SGHRS, CDR2 YFSETQ. V dropped 4 bases and J dropped 0 bases, with 10 bases sitting between them. The CDR3 loop reads CASSADTTNYGYTF. The CDR3 DNA reads as TGCGCCAGCAGCGCGGACACAACTAACTATGGCTACACCTTC.

This chain connects TRBV5-1 to TRBJ2-1; a possible D gene is TRBD1 (6 bases). The V end lost 1 base, the J end lost 8 bases, and 25 bases lay between the germline ends. The CDR3 totals 18 residues. The germline CDR1 and CDR2 sequences are SGHRS and YFSETQ. The CDR3 spells CASSLLGLRGTALDEQFF. CDR3 nucleotide sequence: TGCGCCAGCAGCTTGTTGGGGCTCAGGGGTACCGCCCTCGATGAGCAGTTCTTC. Drawing the rest from reference TRBV5-1 and TRBJ2-1, the complete variable domain is KAGVTQTPRYLIKTRGQQVTLSCSPISGHRSVSWYQQTPGQGLQFLFEYFSETQRNKGNFPGRFSGRQFSNSRSEMNVSTLELGDSALYLCASSLLGLRGTALDEQFFGPGTRLTVL.